The rows below give T cell receptor beta chains drawn from one sample of a study of T cells in localized non-small cell lung cancer. Some clones are missing from TCRdb's copy, which holds only in-frame ones; the method was immunoSEQ multiplex PCR. This sample carries about 15,000 clones, approximately 83% of them seen once, and the ten largest clones take approximately 4.1%. This specimen consisted of peripheral blood, obtained before any cancer treatment. Receptor source: a female donor aged 60 or older with stage I squamous cell lung carcinoma. Both conserved end residues are part of each CDR3. The D gene is left open where the match is weak. Size values are once, few and many counts, or a class for expanded clones, and some rows have none.

d_gene,j_gene,abundance,v_gene,CDR3aa,CDR3nt
NA,TRBJ2-2,NA,TRBV30,CAWIRRGQNTGELFF,TGTGCCTGGATCAGGAGGGGTCAGAACACCGGGGAGCTGTTTTTT
NA,TRBJ1-3,once,TRBV4-1,CASSSGGYSGNTIYF,TGCGCCAGCAGCTCTGGGGGTTACTCTGGAAACACCATATATTTT
NA,TRBJ1-6,once,TRBV7-2,CASILTWTYASPLHF,TGTGCCAGCATTCTGACTTGGACCTACGCCTCACCCCTCCACTTT
NA,TRBJ1-4,once,TRBV7-2,CASSVKTGGGEKLFF,TGTGCCAGCAGCGTAAAGACAGGTGGGGGTGAAAAACTGTTTTTT
NA,TRBJ1-5,NA,TRBV28,CASSLLGGEGQPQHF,TGTGCCAGCAGTTTATTGGGTGGGGAGGGTCAGCCCCAGCATTTT
NA,TRBJ2-7,NA,TRBV2,CASTLMGAGTNEQYF,TGTGCCAGCACCCTGATGGGGGCAGGGACCAACGAGCAGTACTTC
NA,TRBJ1-3,NA,TRBV6-1,CASSAQGPNSGNTIYF,TGTGCCAGCAGTGCACAGGGCCCCAACTCTGGAAACACCATATATTTT
TRBD1,TRBJ2-7,NA,TRBV6-1,CASSDPGQGPDEQYF,TGTGCCAGCAGTGACCCGGGACAGGGCCCCGACGAGCAGTACTTC
NA,TRBJ1-2,NA,TRBV7-9,CASSHSEAGYTF,TGTGCCAGCAGCCATTCCGAAGCAGGCTACACCTTC
TRBD1,TRBJ1-3,NA,TRBV19,CASSIIDRVNTIYF,TGTGCCAGTAGTATTATCGACAGGGTAAACACCATATATTTT
NA,TRBJ2-2,NA,TRBV30,CAWSWGDGELFF,TGTGCCTGGAGTTGGGGGGACGGGGAGCTGTTTTTT
TRBD1,TRBJ1-1,NA,TRBV9,CASSVNRGATEAFF,TGTGCCAGCAGCGTGAACAGGGGTGCCACTGAAGCTTTCTTT
NA,TRBJ2-7,NA,TRBV7-9,CASSYGVVYEQYF,TGTGCCAGCAGCTACGGAGTAGTATACGAGCAGTACTTC